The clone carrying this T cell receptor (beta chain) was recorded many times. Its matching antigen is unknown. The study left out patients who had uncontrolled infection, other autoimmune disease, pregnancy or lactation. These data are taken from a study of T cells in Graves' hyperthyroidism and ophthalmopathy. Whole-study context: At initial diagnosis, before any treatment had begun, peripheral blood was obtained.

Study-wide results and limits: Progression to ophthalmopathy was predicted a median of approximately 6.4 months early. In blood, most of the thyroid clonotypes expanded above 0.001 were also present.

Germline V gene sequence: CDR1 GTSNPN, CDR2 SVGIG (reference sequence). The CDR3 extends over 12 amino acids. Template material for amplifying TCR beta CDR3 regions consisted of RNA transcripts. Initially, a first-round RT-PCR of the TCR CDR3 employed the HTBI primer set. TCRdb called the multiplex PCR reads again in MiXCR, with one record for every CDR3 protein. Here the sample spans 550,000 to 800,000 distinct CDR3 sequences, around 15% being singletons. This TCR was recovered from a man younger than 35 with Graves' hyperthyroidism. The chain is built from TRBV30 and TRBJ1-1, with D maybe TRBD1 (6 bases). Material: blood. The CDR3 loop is CAYSLGGTEAFF. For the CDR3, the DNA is TGTGCATACAGCCTAGGGGGCACTGAAGCTTTCTTT.